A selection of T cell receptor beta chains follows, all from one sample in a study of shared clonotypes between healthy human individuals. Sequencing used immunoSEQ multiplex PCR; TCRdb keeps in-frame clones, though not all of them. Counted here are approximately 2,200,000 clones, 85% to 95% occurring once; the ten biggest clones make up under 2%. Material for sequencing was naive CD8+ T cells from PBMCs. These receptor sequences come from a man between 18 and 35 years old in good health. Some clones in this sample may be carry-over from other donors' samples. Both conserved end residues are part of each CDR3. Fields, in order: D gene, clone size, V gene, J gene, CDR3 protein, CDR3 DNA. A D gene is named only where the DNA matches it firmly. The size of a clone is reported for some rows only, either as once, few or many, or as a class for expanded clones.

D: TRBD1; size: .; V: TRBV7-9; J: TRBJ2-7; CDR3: CASRPGTETGEQYF; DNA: TGTGCCAGCAGACCCGGGACAGAAACGGGCGAGCAGTACTTC
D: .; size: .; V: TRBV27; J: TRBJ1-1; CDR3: CASSLSLGHYLNTEAFF; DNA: TGTGCCAGCAGTTTATCTCTCGGACACTATTTGAACACTGAAGCTTTCTTT
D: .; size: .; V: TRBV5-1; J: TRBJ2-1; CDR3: CASSLGGPSGRRYNEQFF; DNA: TGCGCCAGCAGCTTGGGGGGGCCTAGCGGCCGACGGTACAATGAGCAGTTCTTC
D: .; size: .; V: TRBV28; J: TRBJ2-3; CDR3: CASSLGGDTQYF; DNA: TGTGCCAGCAGCCTAGGAGGGGATACGCAGTATTTT
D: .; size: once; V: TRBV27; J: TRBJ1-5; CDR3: CASSLVSGGSQPQHF; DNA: TGTGCCAGCAGTTTAGTTTCAGGCGGGAGTCAGCCCCAGCATTTT
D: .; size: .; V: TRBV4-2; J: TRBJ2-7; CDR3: CASSQNPYEQYF; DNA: TGTGCCAGCAGCCAAAACCCCTACGAGCAGTACTTC
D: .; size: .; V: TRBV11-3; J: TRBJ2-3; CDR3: CASSSKFGTQYF; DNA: TGTGCCAGCAGCTCCAAATTTGGCACGCAGTATTTT
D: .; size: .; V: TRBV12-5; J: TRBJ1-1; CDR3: CASGSPLTAEAFF; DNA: TGTGCTAGTGGTTCCCCCTTAACCGCAGAAGCTTTCTTT
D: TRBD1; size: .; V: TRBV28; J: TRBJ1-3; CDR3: CASDRGNTIYF; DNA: TGTGCCAGCGACAGGGGCAACACCATATATTTT
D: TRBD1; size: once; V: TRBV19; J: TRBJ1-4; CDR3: CASSGTVREEKLFF; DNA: TGTGCCAGTAGTGGGACAGTCCGGGAGGAAAAACTGTTTTTT
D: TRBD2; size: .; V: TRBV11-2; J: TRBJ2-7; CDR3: CASSQAPGLERF; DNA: TGTGCCAGCAGCCAAGCCCCCGGACTAGAACGATTC
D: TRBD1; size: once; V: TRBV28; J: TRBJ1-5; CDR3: CASSYPGQGVSNQPQHF; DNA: TGTGCCAGCAGTTACCCGGGACAGGGGGTGAGCAATCAGCCCCAGCATTTT
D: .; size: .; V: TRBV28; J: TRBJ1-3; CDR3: CASRTLPSSGNTIYF; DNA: TGTGCCAGCAGAACACTCCCGAGCTCTGGAAACACCATATATTTT
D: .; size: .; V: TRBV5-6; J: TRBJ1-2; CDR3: CASSSGLNGYTF; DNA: TGTGCCAGCAGCTCGGGACTTAATGGCTACACCTTC